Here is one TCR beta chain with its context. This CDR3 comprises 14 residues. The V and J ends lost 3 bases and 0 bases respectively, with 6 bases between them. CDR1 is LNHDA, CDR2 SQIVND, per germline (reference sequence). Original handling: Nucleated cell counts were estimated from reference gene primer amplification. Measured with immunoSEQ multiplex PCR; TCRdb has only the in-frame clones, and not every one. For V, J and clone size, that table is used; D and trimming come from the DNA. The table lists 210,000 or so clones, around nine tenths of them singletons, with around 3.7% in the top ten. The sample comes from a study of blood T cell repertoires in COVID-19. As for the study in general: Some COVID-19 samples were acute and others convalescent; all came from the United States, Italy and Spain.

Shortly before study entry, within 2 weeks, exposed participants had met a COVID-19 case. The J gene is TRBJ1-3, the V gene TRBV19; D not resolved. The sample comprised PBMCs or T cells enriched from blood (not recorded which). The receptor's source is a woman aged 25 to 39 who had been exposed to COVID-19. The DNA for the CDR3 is TGTGCCAGTAGTATTACGGTCTCTGGAAACACCATATATTTT. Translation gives CASSITVSGNTIYF.